Listed below are T cell receptor beta chains from one sample, sequenced in a study of monozygotic twins with inflammatory bowel disease. TCRdb reworked the 5' RACE reads into one entry per CDR3 protein, no DNA. This sample's table reports approximately 330,000 distinct CDR3 sequences. Sequencing input: blood. These receptors came from a human donor with ulcerative colitis or Crohn's disease, or a healthy co-twin of an affected twin (not recorded which). Both conserved end residues are part of each CDR3.

CDR3aa	v_gene	j_gene
CASSLRISGGAVYNEQFF	TRBV11-2	TRBJ2-1
CSARDTTKREVNTGELFF	TRBV20-1	TRBJ2-2
CSARREGAAQPQHF	TRBV20-1	TRBJ1-5
CSARVPSVTDTQYF	TRBV20-1	TRBJ2-3
CASSLNSEAFF	TRBV7-2	TRBJ1-1
CASSPDLPVNTEAFF	TRBV7-2	TRBJ1-1
CASSQLKEEIYEQYF	TRBV4-1	TRBJ2-7
CASSAGLAGFTYEQYF	TRBV7-8	TRBJ2-7
CASSSDGFYEQYF	TRBV5-1	TRBJ2-7
CSAPLRGDRASREQYF	TRBV20-1	TRBJ2-7
CASSLGYVSGGATEAFF	TRBV11-2	TRBJ1-1
CASSSWMTEAFF	TRBV7-9	TRBJ1-1
CASSSSTGGRAVLGQFF	TRBV5-5	TRBJ2-1
CASSLRLDQPQHF	TRBV27	TRBJ1-5
CASSTGRGEETQYF	TRBV5-4	TRBJ2-5
CASSLPTSGSRDNEQFF	TRBV5-1	TRBJ2-1
CASSQVSGGNYGYTF	TRBV3-1	TRBJ1-2
CASSLGHPSSYEQYF	TRBV7-9	TRBJ2-7
CSARPIRGTDTQYF	TRBV20-1	TRBJ2-3
CASSDRGGGQYF	TRBV28	TRBJ2-7
CSVQHQRKDTEDFF	TRBV29-1	TRBJ1-1
CASSLGGTGPLEQYF	TRBV5-1	TRBJ2-7
CASSYRDLGTETQYF	TRBV6-5	TRBJ2-5
CSVSPGNDQPQHF	TRBV29-1	TRBJ1-5
CASSYSGTGGLIQPQHF	TRBV6-5	TRBJ1-5
CATSGIYSTDTQYF	TRBV15	TRBJ2-3
CASSSDKGSYNEQFF	TRBV7-2	TRBJ2-1
CASSLLGGRTDTQYF	TRBV12-3/TRBV12-4	TRBJ2-3
CSAGTGLRGEETQYF	TRBV20-1	TRBJ2-5
CASSGIGTYSNQPQHF	TRBV19	TRBJ1-5
CSVAIASTTGEQYF	TRBV29-1	TRBJ2-7
CASSFIDTQYF	TRBV12-3/TRBV12-4	TRBJ2-3
CASSLRQGVAYEQYF	TRBV5-4	TRBJ2-7
CASSSERSSYEQYF	TRBV13	TRBJ2-7
CASSPDRTGDGTQYF	TRBV7-7	TRBJ2-5
CSVEVGPGQVYEQYF	TRBV29-1	TRBJ2-7
CASKSRDGSYGYTF	TRBV6-1	TRBJ1-2
CSARTLQEENTEAFF	TRBV20-1	TRBJ1-1
CASSRSDVRGLNTEAFF	TRBV4-1	TRBJ1-1
CASSPPGEGAYEQYF	TRBV11-2	TRBJ2-7
CASSAYLSSYEQYF	TRBV9	TRBJ2-7
CASSLRGKGLRGRYEQYF	TRBV27	TRBJ2-7
CASSTDGINTEAFF	TRBV27	TRBJ1-1
CAISGTGTAEQYF	TRBV10-3	TRBJ2-7
CASSLGQRSSYNSPLHF	TRBV5-1	TRBJ1-6
CASSLESGGGIIQYF	TRBV5-1	TRBJ2-4
CASSVSGKSGGDEQFF	TRBV9	TRBJ2-1
CSAPLRLGTAFF	TRBV20-1	TRBJ1-1
CASSLPGTQETQYF	TRBV28	TRBJ2-5